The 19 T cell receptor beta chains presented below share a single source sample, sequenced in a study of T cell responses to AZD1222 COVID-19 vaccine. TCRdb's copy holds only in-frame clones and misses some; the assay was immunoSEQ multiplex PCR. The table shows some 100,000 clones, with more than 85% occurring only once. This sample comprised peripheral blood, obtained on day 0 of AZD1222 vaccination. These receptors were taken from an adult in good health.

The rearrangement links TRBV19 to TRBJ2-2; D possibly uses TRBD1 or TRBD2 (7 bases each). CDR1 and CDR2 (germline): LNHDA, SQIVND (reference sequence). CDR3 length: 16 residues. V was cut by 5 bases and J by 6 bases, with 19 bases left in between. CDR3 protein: CASSPRGGGNPGELFF. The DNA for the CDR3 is TGTGCCAGTAGTCCCCGGGGAGGGGGCAATCCCGGGGAGCTGTTTTTT.

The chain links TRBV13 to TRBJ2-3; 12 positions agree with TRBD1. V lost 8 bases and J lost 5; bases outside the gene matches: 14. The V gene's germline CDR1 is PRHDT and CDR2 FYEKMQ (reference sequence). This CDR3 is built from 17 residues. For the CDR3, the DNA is TGTGCCAGCTTACTTAATGGGGGACAGGGGGCGAGAGATACGCAGTATTTT. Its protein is CASLLNGGQGARDTQYF.

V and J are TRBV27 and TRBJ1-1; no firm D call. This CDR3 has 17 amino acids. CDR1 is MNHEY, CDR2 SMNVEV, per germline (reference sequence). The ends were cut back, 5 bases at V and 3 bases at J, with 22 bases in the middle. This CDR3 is CASSNAPYQDQDTEAFF. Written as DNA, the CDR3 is TGTGCCAGCAGTAATGCACCCTATCAAGATCAGGACACTGAAGCTTTCTTT.

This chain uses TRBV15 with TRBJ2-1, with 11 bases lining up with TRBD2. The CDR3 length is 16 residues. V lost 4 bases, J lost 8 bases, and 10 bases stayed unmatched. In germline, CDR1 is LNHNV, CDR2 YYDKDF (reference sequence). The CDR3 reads CATSKPSGGLGDEQFF. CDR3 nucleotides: TGTGCCACCAGCAAACCTAGCGGGGGGCTTGGGGATGAGCAGTTCTTC.

This CDR3 is CASSEGQNYEQYF. CDR3 in DNA: TGTGCCAGCAGCGAGGGCCAGAACTACGAGCAGTACTTC. The chain links TRBV5-6 to TRBJ2-7, with D possibly TRBD2 on 5 matching bases. The CDR3 covers 13 residues. Between the trimmed V and J ends, which lost 4 bases and 3 bases, there was a span of 11 bases. Germline CDR1 SGHDT, CDR2 YYEEEE.

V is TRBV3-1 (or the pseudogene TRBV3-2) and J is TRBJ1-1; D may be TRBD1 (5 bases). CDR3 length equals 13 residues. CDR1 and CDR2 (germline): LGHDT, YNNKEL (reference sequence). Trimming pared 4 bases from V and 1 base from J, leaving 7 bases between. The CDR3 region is CASSPGANTEAFF. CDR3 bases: TGTGCCAGCAGCCCCGGGGCGAACACTGAAGCTTTCTTT.

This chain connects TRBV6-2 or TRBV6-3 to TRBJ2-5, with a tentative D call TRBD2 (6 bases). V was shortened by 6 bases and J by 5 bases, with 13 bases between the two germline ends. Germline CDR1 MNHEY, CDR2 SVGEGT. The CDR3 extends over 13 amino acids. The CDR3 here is CASSRGKLETQYF. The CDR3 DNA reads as TGTGCCAGCAGCCGGGGGAAGTTGGAGACCCAGTACTTC.

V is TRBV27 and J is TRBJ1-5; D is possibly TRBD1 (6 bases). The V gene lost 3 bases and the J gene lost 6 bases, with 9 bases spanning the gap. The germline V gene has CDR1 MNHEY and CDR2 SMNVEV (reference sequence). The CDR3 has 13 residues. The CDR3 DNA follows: TGTGCCAGCAGTTTGGGGGCGGGTCAGCCCCAGCATTTT. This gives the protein CASSLGAGQPQHF.

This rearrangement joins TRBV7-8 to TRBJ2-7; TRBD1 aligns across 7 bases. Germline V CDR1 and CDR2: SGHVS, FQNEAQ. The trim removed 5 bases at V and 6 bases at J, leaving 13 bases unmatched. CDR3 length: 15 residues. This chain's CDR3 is CASSLTGGQAVEQYF. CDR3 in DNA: TGTGCCAGCAGCCTCACCGGAGGACAGGCGGTCGAGCAGTACTTC.

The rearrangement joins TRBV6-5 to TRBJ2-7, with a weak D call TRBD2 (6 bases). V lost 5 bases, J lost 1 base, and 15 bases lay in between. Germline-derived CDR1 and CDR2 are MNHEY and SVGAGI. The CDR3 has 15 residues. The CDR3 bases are TGTGCCAGCAGTAAATCCGGGACTGGGTCCTACGAGCAGTACTTC. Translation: CASSKSGTGSYEQYF.

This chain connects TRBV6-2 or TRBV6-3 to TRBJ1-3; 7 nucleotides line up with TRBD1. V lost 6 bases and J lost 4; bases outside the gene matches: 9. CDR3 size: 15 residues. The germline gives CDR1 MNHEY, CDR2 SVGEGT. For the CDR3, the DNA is TGTGCCAGCAGCTGGACAGGACTCCGAGGAAACACCATATATTTT. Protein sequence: CASSWTGLRGNTIYF.

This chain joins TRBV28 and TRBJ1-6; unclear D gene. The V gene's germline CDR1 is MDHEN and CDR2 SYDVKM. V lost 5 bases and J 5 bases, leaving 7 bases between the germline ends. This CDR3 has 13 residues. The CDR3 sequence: CASSGVDNSPLHF. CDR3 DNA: TGTGCCAGCAGTGGGGTTGATAATTCACCCCTCCACTTT.

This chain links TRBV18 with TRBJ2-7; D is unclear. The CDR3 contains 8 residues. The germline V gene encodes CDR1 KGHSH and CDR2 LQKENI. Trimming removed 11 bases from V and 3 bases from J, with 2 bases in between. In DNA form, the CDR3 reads TGTGCCCGCTACGAGCAGTACTTC. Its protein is CARYEQYF.

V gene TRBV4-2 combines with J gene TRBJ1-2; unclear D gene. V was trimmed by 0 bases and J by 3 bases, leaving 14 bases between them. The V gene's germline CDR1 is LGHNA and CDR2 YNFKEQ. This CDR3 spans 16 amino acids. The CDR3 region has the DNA TGTGCCAGCAGCCAAGATTATGGGTCCCCTGACTATGGCTACACCTTC. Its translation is CASSQDYGSPDYGYTF.

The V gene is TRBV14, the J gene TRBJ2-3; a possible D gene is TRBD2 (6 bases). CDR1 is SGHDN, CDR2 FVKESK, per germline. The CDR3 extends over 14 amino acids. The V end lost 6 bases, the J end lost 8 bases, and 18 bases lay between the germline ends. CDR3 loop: CASSNNLLGGTQYF. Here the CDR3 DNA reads TGTGCCAGCAGTAACAATCTGCTGGGGGGTACGCAGTATTTT.

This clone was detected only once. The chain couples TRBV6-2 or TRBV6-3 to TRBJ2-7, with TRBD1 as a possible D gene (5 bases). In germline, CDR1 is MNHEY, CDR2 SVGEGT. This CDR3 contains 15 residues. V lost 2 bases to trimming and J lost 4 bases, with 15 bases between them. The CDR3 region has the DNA TGTGCCAGCAGTTACCCGCTGCGCAGGGAATACGAGCAGTACTTC. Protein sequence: CASSYPLRREYEQYF.

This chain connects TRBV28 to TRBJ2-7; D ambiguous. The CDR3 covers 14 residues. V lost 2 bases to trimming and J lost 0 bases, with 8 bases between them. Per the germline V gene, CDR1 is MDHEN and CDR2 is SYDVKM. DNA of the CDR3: TGTGCCAGCAGTTTAGAGACGGACTCCTACGAGCAGTACTTC. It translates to CASSLETDSYEQYF.

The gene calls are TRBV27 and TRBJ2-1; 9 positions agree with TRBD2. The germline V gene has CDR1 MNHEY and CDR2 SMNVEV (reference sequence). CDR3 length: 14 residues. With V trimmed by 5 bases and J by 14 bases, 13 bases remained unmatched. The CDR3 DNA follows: TGTGCCAGCAGTCCCACTGGGACTAGCCCAGTTAAGTTCTTC. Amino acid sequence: CASSPTGTSPVKFF.

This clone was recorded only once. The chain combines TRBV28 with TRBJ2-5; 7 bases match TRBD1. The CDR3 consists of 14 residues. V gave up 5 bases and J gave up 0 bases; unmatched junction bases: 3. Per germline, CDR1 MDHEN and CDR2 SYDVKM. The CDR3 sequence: CASSPRGNQETQYF. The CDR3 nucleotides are TGTGCCAGCAGTCCCAGGGGGAACCAAGAGACCCAGTACTTC.